The TCR beta chain under discussion was sequenced for a study of shared clonotypes between healthy human individuals. Study at large: There were three CD4 naive, three CD4 memory, two CD8 naive and one CD8 memory plates per donor.

The ends lost 6 bases at V and 8 bases at J; junction bases unmatched: 13. There are 15 residues in the CDR3. CDR1 is MNHEY and CDR2 is SMNVEV in the germline V gene (reference sequence). The naive CD8 population came from CD45RO-negative cells selected for CCR7, without terminally differentiated effector memory CD45RA+ cells. Several immunoSEQ 96-well plates shared each subset's DNA, each plate a replicate. Original processing notes: Junction-only immunoSEQ data arrived without quality scores, meaning filtering differed. The repertoire was sequenced with immunoSEQ multiplex PCR; TCRdb's copy has only in-frame clones and lacks some. That table supplies the V and J calls and clone size; D and trimming were determined from the DNA. The table includes about 750,000 clones, 92% detected once.

The TCR comes from a man aged 25 to 45 in good health. Source material: naive CD8+ T cells sorted from blood. The V and J genes are TRBV27 and TRBJ2-1; TRBD2 agrees at 7 bases. The CDR3 bases are TGTGCCAGCAGCCTGCTGGGCGGGAGCTTGGATGAGCAGTTCTTC. This codes for CASSLLGGSLDEQFF.